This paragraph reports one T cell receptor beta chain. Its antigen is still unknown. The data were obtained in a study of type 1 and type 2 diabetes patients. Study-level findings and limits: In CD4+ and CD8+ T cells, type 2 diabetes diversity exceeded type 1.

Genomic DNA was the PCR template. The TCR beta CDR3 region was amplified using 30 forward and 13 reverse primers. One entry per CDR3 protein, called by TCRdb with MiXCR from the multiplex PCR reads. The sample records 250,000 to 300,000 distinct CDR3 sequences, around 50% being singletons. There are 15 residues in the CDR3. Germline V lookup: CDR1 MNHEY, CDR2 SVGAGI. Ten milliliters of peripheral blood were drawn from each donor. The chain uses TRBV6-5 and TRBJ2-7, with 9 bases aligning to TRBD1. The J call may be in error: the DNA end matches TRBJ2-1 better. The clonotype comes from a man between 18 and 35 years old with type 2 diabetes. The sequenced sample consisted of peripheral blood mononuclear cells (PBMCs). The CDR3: CASSYKGQGLSEQFF. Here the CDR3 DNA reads TGTGCCAGCAGTTACAAGGGACAGGGTTTGAGTGAGCAGTTCTTC.